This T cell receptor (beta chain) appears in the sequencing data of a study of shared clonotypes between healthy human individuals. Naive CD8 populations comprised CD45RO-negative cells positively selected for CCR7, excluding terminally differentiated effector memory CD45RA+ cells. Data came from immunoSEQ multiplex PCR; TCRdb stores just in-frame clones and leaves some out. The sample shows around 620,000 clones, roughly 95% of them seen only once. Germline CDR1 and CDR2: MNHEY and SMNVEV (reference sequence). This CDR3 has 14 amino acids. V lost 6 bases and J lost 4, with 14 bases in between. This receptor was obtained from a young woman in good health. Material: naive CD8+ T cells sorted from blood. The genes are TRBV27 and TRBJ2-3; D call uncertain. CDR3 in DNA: TGTGCCAGCAGCCCCCCCCGTCGGGCAGATACGCAGTATTTT. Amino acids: CASSPPRRADTQYF.